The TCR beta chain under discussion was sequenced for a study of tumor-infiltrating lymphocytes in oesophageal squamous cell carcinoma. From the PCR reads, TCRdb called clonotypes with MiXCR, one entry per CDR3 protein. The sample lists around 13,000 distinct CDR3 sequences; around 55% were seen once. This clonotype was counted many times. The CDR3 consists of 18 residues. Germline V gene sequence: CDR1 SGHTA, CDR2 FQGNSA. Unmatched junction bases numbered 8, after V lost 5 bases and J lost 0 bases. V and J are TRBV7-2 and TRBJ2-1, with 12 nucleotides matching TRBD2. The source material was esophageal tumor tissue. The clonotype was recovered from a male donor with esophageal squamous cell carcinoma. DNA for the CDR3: TGTGCCAGCAGCCTATATCGGACTAGCGGGGCCTCCTACAATGAGCAGTTCTTC. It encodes CASSLYRTSGASYNEQFF.